The T cell receptor (beta chain) described here comes from a study of blood T cell repertoires in COVID-19. Original handling: For nucleated cells, counts were estimated from reference gene primer amplification. The repertoire was sequenced with immunoSEQ multiplex PCR; TCRdb's copy has only in-frame clones and lacks some. V and J calls and clone size are given by that table; D and trimming were obtained from the DNA. The table records 25,000 to 35,000 clones, more than 90% of them present only once. CDR3 length equals 13 residues. The germline gives CDR1 MNHEY, CDR2 SVGAGI. V lost 6 bases, J lost 8 bases, and 4 bases stayed unmatched.

Sequenced input: peripheral blood. The rearrangement links TRBV6-5 to TRBJ2-1; 10 bases fit TRBD2. The TCR comes from a human donor in a cohort sampled during active COVID-19. For the CDR3, the DNA is TGTGCCAGCAGCCGACTAGCGGGCCATGAGCAGTTCTTC. It translates to CASSRLAGHEQFF.